This entry lists 3 T cell receptor beta chains sequenced from one sample in a study of tumor-infiltrating lymphocytes in primary liver carcinoma. The researchers produced TCR beta cDNA from around 0.5 ug total RNA with a constant-region primer. Sequencing libraries for TCR beta derived from three nested multiplex PCR rounds that used slightly modified ARM-PCR. With TRBV1-TRBV30 forward primers and a C-beta reverse primer, the first two PCR rounds were run for 10 cycles each. Via MiXCR, TCRdb re-called the multiplex PCR reads, giving one row per CDR3 protein. The sample carries about 54,000 distinct CDR3 sequences, 70% to 85% recorded once. Total RNA and DNA came together from roughly 20-30 mg of bulk tissue without cell sorting. The source material was liver tumor tissue from sampling region 2. The subset was: tumor region T2, inferior pole. The receptors derive from a man aged 35 to 55 with primary liver carcinoma and hepatitis B virus infection.

About this clonotype itself: No conserved phenylalanine or tryptophan ends this CDR3, so it is likely a read error. The V call is TRBV6-1, the J call TRBJ2-7; D not resolved. The germline gives CDR1 MNHNS, CDR2 SASEGT. The CDR3 covers 13 residues. CDR3 in DNA: TGTGTCAGCAGTGAAGCGTATATGTTAGGGCAGTACTCC. Its protein is CVSSEAYMLGQYS.

The genes are TRBV19 and TRBJ2-2; 12 nucleotides line up with TRBD1. The length of the CDR3 is 16 residues. Germline V lookup: CDR1 LNHDA, CDR2 SQIVND (reference sequence). Losses at the gene ends were 5 bases for V and 7 bases for J; bases not matched to a gene: 8. The CDR3 sequence: CASSHGDRGRGGELFF. CDR3 bases: TGTGCCAGTAGTCATGGGGACAGGGGGCGAGGCGGGGAGCTGTTTTTT. The entire variable domain, with the rest obtained from reference TRBV19 and TRBJ2-2, is as follows: DGGITQSPKYLFRKEGQNVTLSCEQNLNHDAMYWYRQDPGQGLRLIYYSQIVNDFQKGDIAEGYSVSREKKESFPLTVTSAQKNPTAFYLCASSHGDRGRGGELFFGEGSRLTVL.

The chain employs TRBV6-1 and TRBJ2-7; D gene ambiguous. CDR1 and CDR2 (germline): MNHNS, SASEGT. Between the trimmed V and J ends, which lost 5 bases and 0 bases, there was a span of 11 bases. CDR3 length: 14 amino acids. CDR3 residues: CASSLLYISYEQYF. Written as DNA, the CDR3 is TGTGCCAGCAGTTTATTGTACATCTCCTACGAGCAGTACTTC.